These 5 T cell receptor beta chains came from one sample sequenced in a study of cytomegalovirus exposure and HLA in healthy donors. Use of 60 Vbeta and 13 Jbeta primers characterized the PCR. Profiling relied on immunoSEQ multiplex PCR, and the TCRdb table lists in-frame clones only, not all of them. This table holds around 200,000 clones, under 85% found once. The sequencing input was PBMCs. All receptors come from a man between 50 and 59 years old in good health and CMV-seronegative.

The gene calls are TRBV7-2 and TRBJ1-5; 7 nucleotides match TRBD1. Per the germline V gene, CDR1 is SGHTA and CDR2 is FQGNSA. With 5 bases clipped from V and 2 bases from J, the junction kept 0 bases outside the gene matches. The CDR3 length is 13 residues. DNA for the CDR3: TGTGCCAGCAGCGGACAGGGCAATCAGCCCCAGCATTTT. It is translated as CASSGQGNQPQHF.

This chain links TRBV7-2 with TRBJ1-6; D ambiguous. The V end lost 1 base, the J end lost 12 bases, and 10 bases lay between the germline ends. The CDR3 consists of 13 residues. Per germline, CDR1 SGHTA and CDR2 FQGNSA. CDR3 region: CASSLVRFEPLHF. The CDR3 DNA sequence: TGTGCCAGCAGCTTAGTCAGGTTTGAACCCCTCCACTTT.

The V and J genes are TRBV4-1 and TRBJ1-2; 7 positions match TRBD1. The CDR3 extends over 15 amino acids. Germline loops: CDR1 MGHRA, CDR2 YSYEKL. After removal of 1 base from V and 1 base from J, the junction contained 3 bases not matched to a gene. CDR3 amino acids: CASSQAGDSNYGYTF. CDR3 sequence (DNA): TGCGCCAGCAGCCAAGCAGGGGACAGTAACTATGGCTACACCTTC.

V usage is TRBV9 and J usage is TRBJ2-7; tentative D call: TRBD1 (5 bases). V gave up 0 bases and J gave up 7 bases, with 23 bases separating them. Germline CDR1 SGDLS, CDR2 YYNGEE. The CDR3 is made up of 17 amino acids. In DNA form, the CDR3 reads TGTGCCAGCAGCGTAGGAATTGGAGTTGGGGCTAGGATTGAGCAGTACTTC. Its protein is CASSVGIGVGARIEQYF.

The CDR3 region has the DNA TGTGCCAGCAGCGTTGGATCCGGGGGACGGGAAAAACTGTTTTTT. Translated, it gives CASSVGSGGREKLFF. This chain links TRBV9 with TRBJ1-4; maybe TRBD1 (5 bases). From germline, CDR1 is SGDLS and CDR2 YYNGEE. Trimming removed 2 bases from V and 8 bases from J, with 16 bases in between. CDR3 length: 15 amino acids. The variable domain in full, with the rest retrieved from reference TRBV9 and TRBJ1-4, is DSGVTQTPKHLITATGQRVTLRCSPRSGDLSVYWYQQSLDQGLQFLIQYYNGEERAKGNILERFSAQQFPDLHSELNLSSLELGDSALYFCASSVGSGGREKLFFGSGTQLSVL.